This T cell receptor (beta chain) is from a study of technical replicates of blood from a few donors. Germline trimming cut 0 bases from V and 3 bases from J; bases unmatched to any gene: 4. CDR3 size: 15 residues. The germline CDR1 and CDR2 sequences are MNHEY and SVGAGI. Assay used: immunoSEQ multiplex PCR; TCRdb lists only in-frame clones, some missing. The sample contains tens of thousands of clones, 65% to 90% of which appear only once. The chain carries TRBV6-5 and TRBJ2-7; 8 bases line up with TRBD1. The TCR was taken from a human donor in good health. Some clones in this sample may be carry-over from other donors' samples. Sequencing was done on a sample of PBMCs. CDR3 in amino acids: CASSYSTGAFYEQYF. In nucleotides, the CDR3 is TGTGCCAGCAGTTACTCGACAGGGGCGTTCTACGAGCAGTACTTC.